The TCR beta chain described here comes from a study of early stage breast cancer tumors. About the research overall: The ER+/PR+/HER2- tumors included 7 to 9 ductal and a few lobular carcinomas.

General study points: Tumors had roughly 2.4-fold higher T cell density and higher clonality than adjacent normal breast tissue.

Some clones are missing from TCRdb's copy, which holds only in-frame ones; the method was immunoSEQ multiplex PCR. The sample lists some 32,000 clones; almost 75% were seen once. CDR1 and CDR2 (germline): MNHEY, SVGAGI. This CDR3 has 14 amino acids. V lost 9 bases and J lost 10, with 22 bases in between. Notes on this clone: Its antigen is not known.

The chain combines TRBV6-5 with TRBJ2-1; maybe TRBD2 (6 bases). This clonotype originated in a person in their thirties with breast cancer. Sequenced sample: breast tumor tissue. CDR3 bases: TGTGCCAGTGCGGGGATCTTGGGGGAGAAGGAGCAGTTCTTC. Translating it yields CASAGILGEKEQFF.